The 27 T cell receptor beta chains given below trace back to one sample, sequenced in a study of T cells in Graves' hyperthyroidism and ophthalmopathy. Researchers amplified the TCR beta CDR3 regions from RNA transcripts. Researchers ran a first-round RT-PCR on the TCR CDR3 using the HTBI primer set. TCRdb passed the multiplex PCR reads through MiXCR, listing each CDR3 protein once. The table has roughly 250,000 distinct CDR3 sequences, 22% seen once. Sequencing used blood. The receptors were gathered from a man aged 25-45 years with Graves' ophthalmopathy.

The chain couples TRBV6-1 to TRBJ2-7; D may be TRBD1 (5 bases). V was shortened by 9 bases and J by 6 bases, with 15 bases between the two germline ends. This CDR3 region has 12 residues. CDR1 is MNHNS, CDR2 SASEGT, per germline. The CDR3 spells CASSTQGREQYF. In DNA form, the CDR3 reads TGTGCCAGTAGCACTCAGGGCCGCGAGCAGTACTTC.

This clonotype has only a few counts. CDR3 region: CSASGGAQTEAFF. The CDR3 region has the DNA TGCAGTGCTAGTGGGGGGGCGCAGACTGAAGCTTTCTTT. The genes are TRBV20-1 and TRBJ1-1; tentative D call: TRBD1 (6 bases). Germline V gene sequence: CDR1 DFQATT, CDR2 SNEGSKA (reference sequence). V gave up 3 bases and J gave up 5 bases, with 13 bases separating them. The CDR3 contains 13 residues.

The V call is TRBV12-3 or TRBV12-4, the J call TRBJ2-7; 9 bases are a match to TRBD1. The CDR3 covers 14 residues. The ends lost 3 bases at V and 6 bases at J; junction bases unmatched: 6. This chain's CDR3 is CASSLRTGETEQYF. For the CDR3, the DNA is TGTGCCAGCAGTTTGAGGACAGGGGAAACCGAGCAGTACTTC.

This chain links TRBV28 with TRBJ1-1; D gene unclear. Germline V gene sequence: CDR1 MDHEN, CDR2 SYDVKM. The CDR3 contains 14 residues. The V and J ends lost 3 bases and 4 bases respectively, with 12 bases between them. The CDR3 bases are TGTGCCAGCAGTTTTTATACTCCGGGCACTGAAGCTTTCTTT. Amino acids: CASSFYTPGTEAFF. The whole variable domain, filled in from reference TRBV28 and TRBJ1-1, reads DVKVTQSSRYLVKRTGEKVFLECVQDMDHENMFWYRQDPGLGLRLIYFSYDVKMKEKGDIPEGYSVSREKKERFSLILESASTNQTSMYLCASSFYTPGTEAFFGQGTRLTVV.

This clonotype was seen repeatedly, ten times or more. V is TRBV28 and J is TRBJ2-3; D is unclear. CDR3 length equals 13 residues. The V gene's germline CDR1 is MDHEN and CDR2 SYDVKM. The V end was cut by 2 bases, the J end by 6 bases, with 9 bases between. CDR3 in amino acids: CASSLPWIDTQYF. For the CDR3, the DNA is TGTGCCAGCAGTTTACCGTGGATCGATACGCAGTATTTT.

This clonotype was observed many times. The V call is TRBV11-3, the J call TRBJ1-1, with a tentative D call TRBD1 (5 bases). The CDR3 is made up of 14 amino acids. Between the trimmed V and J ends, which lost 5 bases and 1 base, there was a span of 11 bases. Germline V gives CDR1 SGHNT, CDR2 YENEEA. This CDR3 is CASSRGERNTEAFF. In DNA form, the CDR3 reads TGTGCCAGCAGCCGAGGGGAAAGGAACACTGAAGCTTTCTTT.

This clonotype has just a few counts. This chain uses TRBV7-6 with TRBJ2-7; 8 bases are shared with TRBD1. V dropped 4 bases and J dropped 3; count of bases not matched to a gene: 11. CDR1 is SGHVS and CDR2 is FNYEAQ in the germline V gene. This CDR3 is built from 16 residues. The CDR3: CASSSSPQGAGYEQYF. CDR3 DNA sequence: TGTGCCAGCAGCTCCTCACCCCAGGGGGCCGGCTACGAGCAGTACTTC.

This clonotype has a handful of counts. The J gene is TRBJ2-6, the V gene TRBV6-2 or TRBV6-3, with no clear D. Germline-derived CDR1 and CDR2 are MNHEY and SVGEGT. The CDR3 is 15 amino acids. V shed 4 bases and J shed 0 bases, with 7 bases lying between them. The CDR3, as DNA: TGTGCCAGCAGTTCCTGGAACTCTGGGGCCAACGTCCTGACTTTC. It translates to CASSSWNSGANVLTF.

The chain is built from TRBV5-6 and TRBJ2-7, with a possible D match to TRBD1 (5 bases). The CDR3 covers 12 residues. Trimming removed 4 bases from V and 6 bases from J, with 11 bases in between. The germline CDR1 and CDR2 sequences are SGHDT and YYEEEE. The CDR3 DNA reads TGTGCCAGCAGCGGCCAGGGTCGCGAGCAGTACTTC. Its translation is CASSGQGREQYF.

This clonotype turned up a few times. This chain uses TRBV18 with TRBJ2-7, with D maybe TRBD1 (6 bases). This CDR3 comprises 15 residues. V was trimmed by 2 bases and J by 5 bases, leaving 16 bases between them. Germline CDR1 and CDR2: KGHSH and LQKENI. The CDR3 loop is CASSPSTGIRDEQYF. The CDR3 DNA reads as TGTGCCAGCTCACCATCGACAGGAATTAGGGACGAGCAGTACTTC.

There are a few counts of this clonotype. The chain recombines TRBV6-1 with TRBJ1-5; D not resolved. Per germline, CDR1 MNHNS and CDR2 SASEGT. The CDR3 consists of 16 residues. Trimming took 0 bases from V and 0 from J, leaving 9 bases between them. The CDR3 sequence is CASSEAPGYSNQPQHF. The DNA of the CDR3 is TGTGCCAGCAGTGAAGCGCCGGGTTATAGCAATCAGCCCCAGCATTTT.

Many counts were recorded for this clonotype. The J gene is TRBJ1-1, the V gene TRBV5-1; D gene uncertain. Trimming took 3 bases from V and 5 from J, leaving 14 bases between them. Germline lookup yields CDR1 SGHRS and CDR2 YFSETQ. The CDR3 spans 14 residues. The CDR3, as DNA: TGCGCCAGCAGCTGGGAGGCGGTGGGGACTGAAGCTTTCTTT. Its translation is CASSWEAVGTEAFF.

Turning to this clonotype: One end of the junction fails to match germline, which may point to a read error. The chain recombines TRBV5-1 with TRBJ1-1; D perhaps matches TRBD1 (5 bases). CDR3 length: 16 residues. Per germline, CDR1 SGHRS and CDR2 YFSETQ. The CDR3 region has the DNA TGCGCCAGCAGCTTGGTAGGGCAGGGTAGGAACACTGAAGCCTTCTTT. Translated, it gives CASSLVGQGRNTEAFF.

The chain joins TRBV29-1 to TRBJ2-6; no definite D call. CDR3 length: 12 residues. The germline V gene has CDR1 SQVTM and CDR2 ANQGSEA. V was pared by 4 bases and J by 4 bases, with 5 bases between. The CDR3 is CSVAQGANVLTF. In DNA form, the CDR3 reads TGCAGCGTTGCCCAGGGGGCCAACGTCCTGACTTTC.

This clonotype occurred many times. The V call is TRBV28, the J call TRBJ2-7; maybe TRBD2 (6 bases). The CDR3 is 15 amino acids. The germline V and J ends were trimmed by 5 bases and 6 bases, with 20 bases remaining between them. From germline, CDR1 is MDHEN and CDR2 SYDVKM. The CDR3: CASSDDSGWGSEQYF. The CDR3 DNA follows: TGTGCCAGCAGTGATGATAGCGGATGGGGGTCCGAGCAGTACTTC.

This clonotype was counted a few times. The CDR3 DNA reads TGCAGTGCCAATAACCCCAAGACTAGCGGGAGTCGGGATACGCAGTATTTT. Translation: CSANNPKTSGSRDTQYF. The chain joins TRBV20-1 to TRBJ2-3; TRBD2 matches at 12 bases. Germline CDR1 and CDR2: DFQATT and SNEGSKA (reference sequence). This CDR3 is built from 17 residues. Trimming removed 6 bases from V and 6 bases from J; junction bases left unmatched: 16.

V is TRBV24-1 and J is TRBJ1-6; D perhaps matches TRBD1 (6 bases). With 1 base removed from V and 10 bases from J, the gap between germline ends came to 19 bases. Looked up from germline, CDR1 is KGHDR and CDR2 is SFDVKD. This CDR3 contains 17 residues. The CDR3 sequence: CATSDLGGMGGRSPLHF. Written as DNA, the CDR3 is TGTGCCACCAGTGATTTAGGGGGAATGGGGGGGCGGTCACCCCTCCACTTT.

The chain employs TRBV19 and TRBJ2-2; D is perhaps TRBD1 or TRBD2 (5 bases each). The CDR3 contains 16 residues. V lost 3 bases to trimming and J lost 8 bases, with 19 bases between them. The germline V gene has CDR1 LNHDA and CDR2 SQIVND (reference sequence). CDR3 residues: CASSIPGLALVGELFF. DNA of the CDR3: TGTGCCAGTAGTATCCCGGGGCTAGCCCTCGTAGGGGAGCTGTTTTTT.

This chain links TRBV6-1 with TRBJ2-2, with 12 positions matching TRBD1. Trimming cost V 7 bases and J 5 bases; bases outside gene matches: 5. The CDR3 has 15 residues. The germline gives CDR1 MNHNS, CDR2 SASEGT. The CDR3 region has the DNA TGTGCCAGCATTACGGGACAGGGGGCGACCGGGGAGCTGTTTTTT. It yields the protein CASITGQGATGELFF.

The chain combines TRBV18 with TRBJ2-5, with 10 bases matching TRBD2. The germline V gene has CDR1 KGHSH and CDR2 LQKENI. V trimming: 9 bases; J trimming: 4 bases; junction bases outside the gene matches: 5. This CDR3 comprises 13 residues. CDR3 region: CASSSGSGETQYF. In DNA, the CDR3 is TGTGCCAGTTCTAGCGGGAGTGGAGAGACCCAGTACTTC.

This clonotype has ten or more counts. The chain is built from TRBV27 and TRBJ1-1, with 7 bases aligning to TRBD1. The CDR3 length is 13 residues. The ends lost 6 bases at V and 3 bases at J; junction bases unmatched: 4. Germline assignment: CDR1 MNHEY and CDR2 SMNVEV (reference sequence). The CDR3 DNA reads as TGTGCCAGCAGCGAAGACAGGGACACTGAAGCTTTCTTT. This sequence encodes CASSEDRDTEAFF.

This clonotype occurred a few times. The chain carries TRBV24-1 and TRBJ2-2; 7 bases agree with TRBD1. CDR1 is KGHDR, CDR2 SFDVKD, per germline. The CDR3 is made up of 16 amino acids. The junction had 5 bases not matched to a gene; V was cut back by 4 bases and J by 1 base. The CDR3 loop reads CATSDPTGENTGELFF. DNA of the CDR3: TGTGCCACCAGTGACCCCACAGGGGAGAACACCGGGGAGCTGTTTTTT.

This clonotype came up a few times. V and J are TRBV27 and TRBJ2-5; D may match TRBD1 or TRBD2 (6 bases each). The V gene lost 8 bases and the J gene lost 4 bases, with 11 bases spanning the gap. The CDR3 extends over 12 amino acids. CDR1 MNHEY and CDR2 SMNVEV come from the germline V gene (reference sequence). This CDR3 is CASCGGGETQYF. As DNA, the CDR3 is TGTGCCAGCTGTGGAGGGGGAGAGACCCAGTACTTC.

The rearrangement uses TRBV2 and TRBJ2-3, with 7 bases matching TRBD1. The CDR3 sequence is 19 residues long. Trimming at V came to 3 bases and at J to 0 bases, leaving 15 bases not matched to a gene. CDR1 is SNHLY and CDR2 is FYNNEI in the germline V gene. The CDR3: CASSDYSRGNLGSTDTQYF. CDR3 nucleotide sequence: TGTGCCAGCAGTGATTATAGCAGGGGGAACTTGGGTAGCACAGATACGCAGTATTTT.

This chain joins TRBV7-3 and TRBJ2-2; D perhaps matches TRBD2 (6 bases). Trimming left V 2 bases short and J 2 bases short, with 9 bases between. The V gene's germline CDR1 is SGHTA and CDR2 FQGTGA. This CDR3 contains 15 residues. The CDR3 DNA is TGTGCCAGCAGCTTAGTGGAGGGTAACACCGGGGAGCTGTTTTTT. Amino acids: CASSLVEGNTGELFF.

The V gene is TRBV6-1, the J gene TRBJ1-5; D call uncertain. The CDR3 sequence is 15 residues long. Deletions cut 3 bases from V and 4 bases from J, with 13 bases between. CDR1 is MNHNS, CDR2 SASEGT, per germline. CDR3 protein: CASSDPSLLNQPQHF. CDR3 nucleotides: TGTGCCAGCAGTGACCCCTCGCTACTAAATCAGCCCCAGCATTTT.

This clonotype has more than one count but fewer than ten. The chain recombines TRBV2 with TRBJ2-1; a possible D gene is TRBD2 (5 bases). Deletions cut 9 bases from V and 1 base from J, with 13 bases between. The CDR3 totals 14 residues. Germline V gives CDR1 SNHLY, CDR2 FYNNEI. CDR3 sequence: CASGVSGSYNEQFF. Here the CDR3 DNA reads TGTGCCAGTGGGGTTTCGGGGTCCTACAATGAGCAGTTCTTC. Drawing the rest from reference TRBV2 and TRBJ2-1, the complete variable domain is EPEVTQTPSHQVTQMGQEVILRCVPISNHLYFYWYRQILGQKVEFLVSFYNNEISEKSEIFDDQFSVERPDGSNFTLKIRSTKLEDSAMYFCASGVSGSYNEQFFGPGTRLTVL.